The TCR beta chain described here comes from a study of T cells after posttransplantation cyclophosphamide. The table came from immunoSEQ multiplex PCR; TCRdb's copy has only in-frame clones and leaves some out. The specimen has 40,000 to 45,000 clones, none found just once. V shed 4 bases, J shed 2 bases, and the junction held 7 bases outside the gene matches. CDR3 length: 18 residues. Per the germline V gene, CDR1 is SGHNT and CDR2 is YENEEA. Findings and caveats of the study: Tissue-infiltrating T cells from skin or gut overlapped little with blood T cells.

This clone was counted many times. Its antigen is unknown. The receptor was derived from a man aged 35 to 55 in good health, CMV-negative, and a related stem cell transplant donor. Material: PBMCs. This rearrangement joins TRBV11-3 to TRBJ2-6; 11 positions match TRBD2. This CDR3 is CASSSLAGGAPGANVLTF. The CDR3 bases are TGTGCCAGCAGCTCCCTAGCGGGAGGAGCGCCTGGGGCCAACGTCCTGACTTTC. Complete variable domain (other parts from reference TRBV11-3 and TRBJ2-6): EAGVVQSPRYKIIEKKQPVAFWCNPISGHNTLYWYLQNLGQGPELLIRYENEEAVDDSQLPKDRFSAERLKGVDSTLKIQPAELGDSAVYLCASSSLAGGAPGANVLTFGAGSRLTVL.